This T cell receptor beta chain was retrieved from a study of OX40 agonist ivuxolimab in advanced cancers. Study-wide results and limits: Normalized T-cell clonal expansion was also low in a subset of nonresponders. Dosing at 0.1 to 3.0 mg/kg was accompanied by clonal expansion of CD4+ and CD8+ blood T cells by week 6.

Within the sample, this clone is medium-sized. Its antigen remains unknown. The assay was immunoSEQ multiplex PCR, and TCRdb's table has in-frame clones only and misses some. The sample has tens of thousands of clones, about four fifths seen once; the top ten hold about a fifth. Patients with autoimmune history or systemic immunosuppression were excluded. This CDR3 region has 15 residues. Trimming cost V 5 bases and J 2 bases; bases outside gene matches: 7. The germline V gene has CDR1 SEHNR and CDR2 FQNEAQ (reference sequence). This TCR was recovered from an adult with an advanced solid tumor such as melanoma, head and neck, liver or kidney cancer. This sequence joins TRBV7-9 and TRBJ2-7; 9 bases agree with TRBD2. The material was CD4+ or CD8+ T cells sorted from blood, obtained in a trial of the OX40 agonist ivuxolimab. The CDR3: CASSPSTSGTYEQYF. CDR3 nucleotide sequence: TGTGCCAGCAGCCCCTCGACTAGCGGCACCTACGAGCAGTACTTC.